This T cell receptor beta chain was recorded in a study of T cell responses to AZD1222 COVID-19 vaccine. Study-level points and caveats: Spike-wide coverage was observed for vaccine-associated CD4 TCRs, with dominant responses at 160-218 and 743-854. No repertoire was sampled before or during the peak T cell response, only after it.

In regard to this clone: The antigen is undetermined.

V was shortened by 3 bases and J by 0 bases, with 18 bases between the two germline ends. This CDR3 is built from 19 residues. Looked up from germline, CDR1 is MNHEY and CDR2 is SVGEGT. Sequenced by immunoSEQ multiplex PCR; TCRdb stores in-frame clones only, minus some. The sample yields tens of thousands of clones, about 83% seen once. The specimen comprised peripheral blood, sampled on day 0 of AZD1222 vaccination. The sequence was collected from an adult in good health. V is TRBV6-2 or TRBV6-3 and J is TRBJ1-6; TRBD1 might be the D (6 bases). The DNA for the CDR3 is TGTGCCAGCAGTTATCAAGGACAGCGGGGGAGCTCCTATAATTCACCCCTCCACTTT. Protein product: CASSYQGQRGSSYNSPLHF.